This T cell receptor (beta chain) was recovered during a study of cytomegalovirus exposure and HLA in healthy donors. In germline, CDR1 is LGHNA, CDR2 YNFKEQ. V trimming: 0 bases; J trimming: 7 bases; junction bases outside the gene matches: 8. The CDR3 is 17 amino acids. Regarding the study as a whole: TCR beta chains numbering roughly 150 were designated cytomegalovirus-associated. HLA alleles were associated with 18,000 or so TCR beta sequences in a later analysis at 0.05 false discovery rate. With high specificity and sensitivity, the classifier reportedly diagnosed cytomegalovirus status.

The PCR made use of 60 Vbeta and 13 Jbeta primers. Only in-frame clones appear in the TCRdb table, and some are missing; sequencing was by immunoSEQ multiplex PCR. The sample contains about 77,000 clones, roughly 78% of which appear only once. This clone was observed a handful of times. Antigen unknown. Sequencing input: PBMCs. The clonotype originates from a man in his forties or fifties in good health and CMV-seronegative. V usage is TRBV4-2 and J usage is TRBJ1-6, with TRBD1 matching 8 bases. The CDR3 is CASSQEVRRQGNSPLHF. The DNA for the CDR3 is TGTGCCAGCAGCCAAGAAGTTCGCCGACAGGGGAATTCACCCCTCCACTTT.